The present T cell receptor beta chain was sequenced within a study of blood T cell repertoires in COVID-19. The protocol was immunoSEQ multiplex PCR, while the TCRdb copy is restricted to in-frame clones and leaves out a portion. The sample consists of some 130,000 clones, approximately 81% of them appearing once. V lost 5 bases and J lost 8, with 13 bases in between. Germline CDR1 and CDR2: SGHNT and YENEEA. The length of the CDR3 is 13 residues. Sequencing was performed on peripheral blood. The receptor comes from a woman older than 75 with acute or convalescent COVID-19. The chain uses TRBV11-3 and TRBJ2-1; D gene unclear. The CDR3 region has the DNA TGTGCCAGCAGCCTCGGAAGAGGCGATGAGCAGTTCTTC. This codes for CASSLGRGDEQFF.